This TCR beta chain was profiled in a study of T-cell reconstitution after alpha-beta-depleted transplantation in children. Findings of the study overall: Alpha-beta T cells present about two months after transplant were reported to originate from several hundred expanded graft clones.

The length of the CDR3 is 15 residues. The germline V and J ends were trimmed by 11 bases and 0 bases, with 20 bases remaining between them. Germline CDR1 reads SNHLY; CDR2 reads FYNNEI. This clonotype turned up a few times. Its antigen is unidentified. Preparing the TCRbeta library involved the use of unique molecular identifiers. TCRdb recomputed calls from the PCR reads with MiXCR, one row per CDR3 protein. The top ten hold 5% of the sample, which has some 840,000 distinct CDR3 sequences, 16% seen once. The sequences come from PBMCs, mostly from graft donor cells, collected 360 days after TCRalphabeta/CD19-depleted stem cell transplant. This chain connects TRBV2 to TRBJ2-7; no firm D call. The TCR originated in a male patient aged 10 to 17 who had a stem cell transplant for acute lymphoblastic leukemia, so the T cells may come from the graft donor. CDR3 sequence reads: CAPGRPYLHSYEQYF. CDR3 nucleotide sequence: TGTGCCCCCGGCAGGCCGTATCTCCACTCCTACGAGCAGTACTTC.